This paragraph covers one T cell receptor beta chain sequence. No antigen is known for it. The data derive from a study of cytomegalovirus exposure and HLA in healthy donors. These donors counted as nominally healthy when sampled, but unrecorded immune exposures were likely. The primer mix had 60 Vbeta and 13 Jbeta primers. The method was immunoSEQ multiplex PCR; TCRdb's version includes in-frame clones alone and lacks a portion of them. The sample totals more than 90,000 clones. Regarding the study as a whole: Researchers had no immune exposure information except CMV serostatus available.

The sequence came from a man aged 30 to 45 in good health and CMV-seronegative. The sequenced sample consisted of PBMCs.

The CDR3 spells CASSPPTNTEAFF. The CDR3 nucleotides read TGTGCCAGCAGTCCGCCGACTAACACTGAAGCTTTCTTT. The chain joins TRBV6-1 to TRBJ1-1; no clear D. V dropped 5 bases and J dropped 2 bases, with 9 bases sitting between them. Per the germline V gene, CDR1 is MNHNS and CDR2 is SASEGT. This CDR3 spans 13 amino acids.